This TCR beta chain is drawn from a study of cytomegalovirus exposure and HLA in healthy donors. Overall study results and limits: Earlier results showed most TCR beta V segments being productive about 90% or about 30% of the time. Immune exposure information comprised only CMV serostatus. Later analysis demonstrated an association between a missense DCLRE1C variant and TCR beta V- and J-gene trimming.

Looked up from germline, CDR1 is SGHNT and CDR2 is YYREEE (reference sequence). This CDR3 has 16 residues. V gave up 4 bases and J gave up 5 bases, with 21 bases separating them. This clone has only a few counts. Its antigen is as yet unknown. Use of 60 Vbeta and 13 Jbeta primers characterized the PCR. As processed by the authors: Later reanalysis found around 84 million unique TCR beta chains, 10 million to 14 million of them shared. Sequencing was performed with immunoSEQ multiplex PCR; in TCRdb, only in-frame clones are kept and a portion is missing. V, J and clone size derive from that table, while D and trimming were established from the DNA sequence. The sample has around 150,000 clones, 84% seen once.

The rearrangement uses TRBV5-4 and TRBJ2-5; D is unresolved. This clonotype originated in a boy between 2 and 10 years old in good health and CMV-seronegative. Sequenced input: PBMCs. Here the CDR3 DNA reads TGTGCCAGCAGCCCTCCATCAGGTGCCCCTCGGGAGACCCAGTACTTC. Translated: CASSPPSGAPRETQYF.